Below, 12 T cell receptor beta chains from the same sample are listed, as sequenced in a study of blood T cell repertoires in COVID-19 (dated by TCRdb to 2020 to 2021). Receptors were amplified or captured by the immunoSEQ multiplex PCR assay. TCRdb mirrors the immuneACCESS table, restricted to in-frame sequences. Some clones are absent from its copies; in checked studies, under half trace to an unresolved V gene, and the reason for the others is unknown. A total of a few hundred thousand clones appear in this sample, 86% of them only once. Less than 3% of the sample is taken by the ten largest. Sample: peripheral blood. Source of these receptors: a woman under 40 with active or convalescent COVID-19.

This chain links TRBV5-5 with TRBJ1-1; D uncertain. Germline V gene lookup returns CDR1 SGHKS and CDR2 YYEKEE (reference sequence). This CDR3 has 13 residues. V dropped 4 bases and J dropped 1 base, with 8 bases sitting between them. The CDR3 protein is CASSSPGNTEAFF. The CDR3 coding sequence is TGTGCCAGCAGCAGTCCAGGGAACACTGAAGCTTTCTTT.

The chain couples TRBV7-8 to TRBJ1-1; TRBD1 is a possible D gene (5 bases). The germline gives CDR1 SGHVS, CDR2 FQNEAQ. There are 13 residues in the CDR3. V was cut by 3 bases and J by 5 bases, with 10 bases left in between. The CDR3 DNA reads TGTGCCAGCAGCTTTGGGGGGTGGACTGAAGCTTTCTTT. It translates to CASSFGGWTEAFF.

The rearrangement links TRBV7-2 to TRBJ1-6, with 7 bases lining up with TRBD1. This CDR3 has 14 amino acids. Germline V lookup: CDR1 SGHTA, CDR2 FQGNSA. The ends lost 5 bases at V and 7 bases at J; junction bases unmatched: 5. The DNA of the CDR3 is TGTGCCAGCAGCCTGAACAGGGGAAATTCACCCCTCCACTTT. Translating gives CASSLNRGNSPLHF.

The gene calls are TRBV28 and TRBJ2-3, with 7 bases fitting TRBD2. Germline V lookup: CDR1 MDHEN, CDR2 SYDVKM. The V and J ends lost 3 bases and 4 bases, in that order; junction bases with no gene match: 13. The CDR3 covers 17 residues. The CDR3 DNA reads as TGTGCCAGCAGTTTTCCCCGCCCCGGGACTAACCCAGATACGCAGTATTTT. Residues: CASSFPRPGTNPDTQYF.

The chain recombines TRBV5-1 with TRBJ1-1, with D possibly matching TRBD1 (6 bases). Trimming removed 9 bases from V and 4 bases from J, with 19 bases in between. Germline lookup yields CDR1 SGHRS and CDR2 YFSETQ. The CDR3 totals 14 residues. Written as DNA, the CDR3 is TGCGCCAACCTGTGCCCAGGGGCTTGCACTGAAGCTTTCTTT. Amino acids: CANLCPGACTEAFF.

The V gene is TRBV7-2, the J gene TRBJ2-7; tentative D call: TRBD2 (7 bases). CDR1 and CDR2 from the germline V gene are SGHTA and FQGNSA. V lost 1 base to trimming and J lost 7 bases, with 14 bases between them. The CDR3 runs 14 residues. Here the CDR3 reads CASSLERGQGEQYF. The CDR3 DNA reads TGTGCCAGCAGCTTAGAGCGGGGCCAGGGGGAGCAGTACTTC.

The rearrangement uses TRBV12-3 or TRBV12-4 and TRBJ1-1; D is unclear. This CDR3 is built from 13 residues. Between the trimmed V and J ends, which lost 6 bases and 0 bases, there was a span of 8 bases. CDR3 amino acids: CASRNRMNTEAFF. CDR3 DNA sequence: TGTGCCAGCAGGAACAGAATGAACACTGAAGCTTTCTTT.

This clone has ten or more counts. The rearrangement links TRBV2 to TRBJ2-1, with 10 bases identical to TRBD2. The germline gives CDR1 SNHLY, CDR2 FYNNEI. Trimming took 4 bases from V and 0 from J; bases not matched to a gene: 9. CDR3 length: 18 residues. This CDR3 reads CASSAVSGGTSSYNEQFF. CDR3 sequence (DNA): TGTGCCAGCAGTGCGGTTAGCGGGGGGACTAGCTCCTACAATGAGCAGTTCTTC.

This sequence joins TRBV4-1 and TRBJ1-2; D unresolved. Germline V gene lookup returns CDR1 MGHRA and CDR2 YSYEKL. This CDR3 contains 14 residues. V lost 2 bases, J lost 4 bases, and 11 bases lay in between. Here the CDR3 DNA reads TGCGCCAGCAGCCAATCCCTCGCGGGCTATGGCTACACCTTC. This sequence encodes CASSQSLAGYGYTF.

This chain joins TRBV9 and TRBJ1-3, with no clear D. CDR1 and CDR2 from the germline V gene are SGDLS and YYNGEE. V gave up 2 bases and J gave up 4 bases, with 10 bases separating them. This CDR3 region has 14 residues. The CDR3 DNA is TGTGCCAGCAGCGTTCGCGGGGTAGGAAACACCATATATTTT. This codes for CASSVRGVGNTIYF.

The rearrangement links TRBV9 to TRBJ2-2; TRBD2 agrees at 10 bases. The germline CDR1 and CDR2 sequences are SGDLS and YYNGEE. CDR3 length equals 18 residues. Trimming cost V 2 bases and J 4 bases; bases outside gene matches: 11. The chain's CDR3 is CASSVASGGKLGTGELFF. CDR3 coding DNA: TGTGCCAGCAGCGTGGCTAGCGGGGGTAAACTCGGCACCGGGGAGCTGTTTTTT.

The count of this clone is one. The chain joins TRBV18 to TRBJ2-5; D may be TRBD1 (6 bases). Germline CDR1 KGHSH, CDR2 LQKENI. The CDR3 covers 15 residues. V was trimmed by 2 bases and J by 5 bases, leaving 15 bases between them. This CDR3 is CASSPWGPTTETQYF. For the CDR3, the DNA is TGTGCCAGCTCACCATGGGGGCCCACCACGGAGACCCAGTACTTC.